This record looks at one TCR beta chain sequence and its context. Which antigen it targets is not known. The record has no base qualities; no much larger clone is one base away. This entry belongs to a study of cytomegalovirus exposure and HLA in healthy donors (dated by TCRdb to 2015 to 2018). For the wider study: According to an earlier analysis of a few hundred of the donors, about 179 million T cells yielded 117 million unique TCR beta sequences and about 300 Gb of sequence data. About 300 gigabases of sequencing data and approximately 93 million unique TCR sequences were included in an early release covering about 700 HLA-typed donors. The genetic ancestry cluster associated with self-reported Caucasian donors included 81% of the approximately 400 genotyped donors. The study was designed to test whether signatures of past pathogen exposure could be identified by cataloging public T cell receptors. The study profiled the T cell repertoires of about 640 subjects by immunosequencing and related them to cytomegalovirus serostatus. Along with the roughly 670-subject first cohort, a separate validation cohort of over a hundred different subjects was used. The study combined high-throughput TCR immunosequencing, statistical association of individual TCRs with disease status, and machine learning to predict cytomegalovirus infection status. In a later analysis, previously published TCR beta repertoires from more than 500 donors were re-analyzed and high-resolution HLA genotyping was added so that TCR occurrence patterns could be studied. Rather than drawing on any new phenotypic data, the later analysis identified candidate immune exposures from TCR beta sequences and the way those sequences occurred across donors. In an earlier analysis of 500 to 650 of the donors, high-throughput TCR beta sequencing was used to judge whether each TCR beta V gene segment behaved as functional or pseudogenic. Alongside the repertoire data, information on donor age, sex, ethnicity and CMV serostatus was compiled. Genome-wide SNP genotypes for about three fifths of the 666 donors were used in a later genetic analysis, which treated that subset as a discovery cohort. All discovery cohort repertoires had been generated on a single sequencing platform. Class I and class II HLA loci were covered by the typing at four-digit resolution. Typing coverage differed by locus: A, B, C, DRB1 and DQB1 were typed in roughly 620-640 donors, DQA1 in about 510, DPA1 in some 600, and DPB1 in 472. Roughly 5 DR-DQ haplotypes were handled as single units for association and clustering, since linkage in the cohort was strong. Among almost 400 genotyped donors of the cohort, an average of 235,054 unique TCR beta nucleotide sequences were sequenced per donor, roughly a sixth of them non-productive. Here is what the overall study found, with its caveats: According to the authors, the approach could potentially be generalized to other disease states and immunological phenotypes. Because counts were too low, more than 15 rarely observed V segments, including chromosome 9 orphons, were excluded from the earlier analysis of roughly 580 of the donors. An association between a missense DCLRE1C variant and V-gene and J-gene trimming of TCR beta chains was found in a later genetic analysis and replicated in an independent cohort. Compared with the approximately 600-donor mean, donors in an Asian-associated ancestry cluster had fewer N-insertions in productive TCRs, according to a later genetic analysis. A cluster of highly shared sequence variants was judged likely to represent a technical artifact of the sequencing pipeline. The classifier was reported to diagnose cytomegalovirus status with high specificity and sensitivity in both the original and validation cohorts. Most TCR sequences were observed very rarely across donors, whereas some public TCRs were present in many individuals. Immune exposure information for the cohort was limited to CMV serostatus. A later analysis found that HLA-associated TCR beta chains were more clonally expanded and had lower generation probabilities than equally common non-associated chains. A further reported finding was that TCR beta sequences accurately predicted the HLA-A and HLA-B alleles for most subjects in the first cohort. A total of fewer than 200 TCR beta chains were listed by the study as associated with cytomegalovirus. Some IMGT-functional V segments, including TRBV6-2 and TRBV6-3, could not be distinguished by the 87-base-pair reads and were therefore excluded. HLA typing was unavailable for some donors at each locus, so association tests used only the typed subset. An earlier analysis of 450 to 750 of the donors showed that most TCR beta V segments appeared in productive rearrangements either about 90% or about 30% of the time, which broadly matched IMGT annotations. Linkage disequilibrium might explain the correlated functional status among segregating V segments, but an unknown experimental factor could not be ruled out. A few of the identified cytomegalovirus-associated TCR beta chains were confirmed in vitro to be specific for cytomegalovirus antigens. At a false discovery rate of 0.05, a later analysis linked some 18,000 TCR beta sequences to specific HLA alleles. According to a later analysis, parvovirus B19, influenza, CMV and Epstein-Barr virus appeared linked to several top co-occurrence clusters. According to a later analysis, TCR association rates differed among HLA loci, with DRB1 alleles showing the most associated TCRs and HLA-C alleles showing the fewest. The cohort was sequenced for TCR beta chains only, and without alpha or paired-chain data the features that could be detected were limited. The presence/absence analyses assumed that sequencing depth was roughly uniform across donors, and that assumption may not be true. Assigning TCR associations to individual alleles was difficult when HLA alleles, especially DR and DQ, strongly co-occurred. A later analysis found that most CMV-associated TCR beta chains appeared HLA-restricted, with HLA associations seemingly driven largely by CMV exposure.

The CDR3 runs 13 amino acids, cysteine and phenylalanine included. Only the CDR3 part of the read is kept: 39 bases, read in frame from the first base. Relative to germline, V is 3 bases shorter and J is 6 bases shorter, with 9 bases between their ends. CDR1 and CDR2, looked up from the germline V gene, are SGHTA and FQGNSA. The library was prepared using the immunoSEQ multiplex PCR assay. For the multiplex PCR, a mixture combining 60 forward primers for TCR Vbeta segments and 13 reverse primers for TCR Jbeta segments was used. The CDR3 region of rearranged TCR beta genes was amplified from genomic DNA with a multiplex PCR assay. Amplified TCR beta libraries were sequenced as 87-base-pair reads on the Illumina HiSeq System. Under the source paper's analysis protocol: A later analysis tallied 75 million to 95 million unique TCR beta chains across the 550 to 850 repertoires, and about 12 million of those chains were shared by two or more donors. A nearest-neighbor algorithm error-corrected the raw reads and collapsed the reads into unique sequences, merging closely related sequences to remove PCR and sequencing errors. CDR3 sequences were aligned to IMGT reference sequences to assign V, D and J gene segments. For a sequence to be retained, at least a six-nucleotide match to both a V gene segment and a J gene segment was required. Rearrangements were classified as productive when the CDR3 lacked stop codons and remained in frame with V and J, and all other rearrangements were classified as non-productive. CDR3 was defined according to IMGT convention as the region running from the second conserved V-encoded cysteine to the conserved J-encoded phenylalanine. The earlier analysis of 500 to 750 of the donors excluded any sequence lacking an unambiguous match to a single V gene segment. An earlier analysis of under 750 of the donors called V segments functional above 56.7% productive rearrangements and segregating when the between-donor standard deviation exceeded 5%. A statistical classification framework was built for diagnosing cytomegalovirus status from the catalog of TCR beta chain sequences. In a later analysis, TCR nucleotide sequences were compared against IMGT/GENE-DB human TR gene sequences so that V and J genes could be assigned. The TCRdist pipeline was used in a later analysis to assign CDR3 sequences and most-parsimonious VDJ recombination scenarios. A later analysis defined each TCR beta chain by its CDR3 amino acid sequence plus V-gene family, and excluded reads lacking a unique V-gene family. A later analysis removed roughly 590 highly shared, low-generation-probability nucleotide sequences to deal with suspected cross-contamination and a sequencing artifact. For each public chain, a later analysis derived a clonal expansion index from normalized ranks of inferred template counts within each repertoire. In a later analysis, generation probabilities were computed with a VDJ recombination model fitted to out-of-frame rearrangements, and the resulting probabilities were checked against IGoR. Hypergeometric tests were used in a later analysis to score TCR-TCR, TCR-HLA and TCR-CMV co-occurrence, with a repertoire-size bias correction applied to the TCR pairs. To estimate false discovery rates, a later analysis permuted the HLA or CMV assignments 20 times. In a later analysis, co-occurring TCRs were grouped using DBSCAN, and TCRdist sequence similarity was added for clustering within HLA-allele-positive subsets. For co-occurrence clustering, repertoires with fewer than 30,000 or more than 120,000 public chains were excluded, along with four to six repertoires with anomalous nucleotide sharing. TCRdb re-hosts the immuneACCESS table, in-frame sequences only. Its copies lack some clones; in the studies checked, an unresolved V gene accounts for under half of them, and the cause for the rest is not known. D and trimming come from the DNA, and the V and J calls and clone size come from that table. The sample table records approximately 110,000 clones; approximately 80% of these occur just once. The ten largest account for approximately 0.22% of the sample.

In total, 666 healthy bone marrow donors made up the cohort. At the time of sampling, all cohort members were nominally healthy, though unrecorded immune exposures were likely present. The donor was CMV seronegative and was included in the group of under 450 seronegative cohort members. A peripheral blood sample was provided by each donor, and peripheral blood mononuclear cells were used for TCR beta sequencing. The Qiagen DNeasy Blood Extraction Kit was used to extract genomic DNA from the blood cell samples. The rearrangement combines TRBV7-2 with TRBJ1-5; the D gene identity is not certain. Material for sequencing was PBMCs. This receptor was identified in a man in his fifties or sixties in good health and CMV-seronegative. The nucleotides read TGTGCCAGCAGCTTCAAGGGAGGTCAGCCCCAGCATTTT. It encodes CASSFKGGQPQHF.